This entry describes one T cell receptor (beta chain). The antigen remains unidentified. The sample originates from a study of cytomegalovirus exposure and HLA in healthy donors. The junction had 7 bases not matched to a gene; V was cut back by 3 bases and J by 4 bases. Germline values: CDR1 SGDLS, CDR2 YYNGEE. The CDR3 is made up of 16 amino acids. 60 Vbeta and 13 Jbeta primers were used in PCR. The protocol was immunoSEQ multiplex PCR, while the TCRdb copy is restricted to in-frame clones and leaves out a portion. The data show roughly 99,000 clones, 65% to 85% seen once. General study points: TCR beta sequences reportedly predicted most subjects' HLA-A and HLA-B alleles accurately. Associated with HLA alleles at 0.05 false discovery rate in a later analysis were about 17,000 TCR beta sequences.

The chain employs TRBV9 and TRBJ1-6; TRBD1 matches 7 bases. The TCR originated in a man aged 18 to 35 in good health and CMV-seronegative. The sequenced material came from PBMCs. Written as DNA, the CDR3 is TGTGCCAGCAGCGAGTTGGGACAGAGATATAATTCACCCCTCCACTTT. Translated, it gives CASSELGQRYNSPLHF.